Listed below are T cell receptor beta chains from one sample, sequenced in a study of blood T cell repertoires in COVID-19. The data were produced by immunoSEQ multiplex PCR, yet TCRdb's version contains in-frame clones alone and is incomplete. This table has hundreds of thousands of clones, about 87% appearing once. Material: PBMCs or T cells enriched from blood (not recorded which). Receptors were obtained from a man aged 50 to 60 who had been exposed to COVID-19. Both conserved end residues are part of each CDR3. D genes are given only for firm matches. For some rows the clone size is stated as once, few or many, or as a class when expanded; others skip it.

NA | TRBJ2-4 | TRBV12-3/TRBV12-4 | TRBD1 | TGTGCCAGCACCCAGGGGGCGCCTGACATTCAGTACTTC | CASTQGAPDIQYF
NA | TRBJ2-5 | TRBV5-1 | TRBD1 | TGCGCCAGCAGCTCCCGACAGGGGGCGAAGGAGACCCAGTACTTC | CASSSRQGAKETQYF
NA | TRBJ2-1 | TRBV6-5 | NA | TGTGCCAGCAGTCGTACAGGAAATGAGCAGTTCTTC | CASSRTGNEQFF
NA | TRBJ2-1 | TRBV24-1 | TRBD1 | TGTGCCACCAGCCCGGGACAGAGCTCCTACAATGAGCAGTTCTTC | CATSPGQSSYNEQFF
NA | TRBJ2-2 | TRBV7-9 | NA | TGTGCCAGCAGCTTAGGACTTCTCACCGGGGAGCTGTTTTTT | CASSLGLLTGELFF
NA | TRBJ2-1 | TRBV5-1 | TRBD2 | TGCGCCAGCAGCTCCCTAGCGGGGGGAAACAATGAGCAGTTCTTC | CASSSLAGGNNEQFF
NA | TRBJ1-5 | TRBV29-1 | TRBD1 | TGCAGCGTTGTACAGGGGCTAAATCAGCCCCAGCATTTT | CSVVQGLNQPQHF
NA | TRBJ1-6 | TRBV28 | NA | TGTGCCAGCAGTTCGGCGAGGGAACCCCTCCACTTT | CASSSAREPLHF
NA | TRBJ1-6 | TRBV18 | TRBD1 | TGTGCCAGCTCCCCCGGGACAGGGTTTTACTCACCCCTCCACTTT | CASSPGTGFYSPLHF
NA | TRBJ1-5 | TRBV24-1 | NA | TGTGCCACCAGTGATGAGAATAGCAATCAGCCCCAGCATTTT | CATSDENSNQPQHF
NA | TRBJ1-1 | TRBV6-5 | NA | TGTGCCAGCAGTTACCAGGGCACTCAGAACACTGAAGCTTTCTTT | CASSYQGTQNTEAFF
NA | TRBJ2-2 | TRBV28 | NA | TGTGCCAGCACCCAACCCGCCGGGTTGGCCGGGGAGCTGTTTTTT | CASTQPAGLAGELFF
NA | TRBJ2-7 | TRBV29-1 | NA | TGCAGCGTGGGAGACTGGGCCTACGAGCAGTACTTC | CSVGDWAYEQYF
NA | TRBJ1-1 | TRBV18 | TRBD1 | TGTGCCAGCTCACCTACACCGACAGGGGGGACTGAAGCTTTCTTT | CASSPTPTGGTEAFF
once | TRBJ1-2 | TRBV19 | TRBD1 | TGTGCCAGTAGGACAGGGAGCGGCCCAATCAACTATGGCTACACCTTC | CASRTGSGPINYGYTF
many | TRBJ2-5 | TRBV28 | TRBD2 | TGTGCCAGCCACACTCCTACTAGCGGAGAAGAGACCCAGTACTTC | CASHTPTSGEETQYF
NA | TRBJ1-6 | TRBV7-2 | NA | TGTGCCAGCAGCCAGGGGTTTCCCAAGAATTCACCCCTCCACTTT | CASSQGFPKNSPLHF
NA | TRBJ1-1 | TRBV6-5 | NA | TGTGCCAGCATAGATAATTATAACACTGAAGCTTTCTTT | CASIDNYNTEAFF
NA | TRBJ2-2 | TRBV18 | TRBD2 | TGTGCCAGCTCACCACCGGGGACTAGTACCGCCGGGGAGCTGTTTTTT | CASSPPGTSTAGELFF
NA | TRBJ1-1 | TRBV5-4 | TRBD1 | TGTGCCAGCAGCATACCGGGACAGGGGAACACTGAAGCTTTCTTT | CASSIPGQGNTEAFF
NA | TRBJ1-5 | TRBV2 | NA | TGTGCCAGCAGCCTAGGGAGAAACGAGCCCCAGCATTTT | CASSLGRNEPQHF
once | TRBJ1-2 | TRBV27 | NA | TGTGCCAGCAGTCTTGGTCCGGGACACCCTCCTAACTATGGCTACACCTTC | CASSLGPGHPPNYGYTF
NA | TRBJ2-1 | TRBV7-2 | TRBD2 | TGTGCCAGCAGCTTAGGGCTAGCGGTCTCCTACAATGAGCAGTTCTTC | CASSLGLAVSYNEQFF
NA | TRBJ2-1 | TRBV5-1 | NA | TGCGCCAGCAGCTTTCCCCGGGAGACCAACGATGAGCAGTTCTTC | CASSFPRETNDEQFF
NA | TRBJ2-5 | TRBV5-6 | TRBD2 | TGTGCCAGCAGCTTCCTAGCGGGAGGGGAGACCCAGTACTTC | CASSFLAGGETQYF
NA | TRBJ2-7 | TRBV18 | TRBD1 | TGTGCCAGCTCACTGGGACAGGGTGACCTAGCCTACGAGCAGTACTTC | CASSLGQGDLAYEQYF
NA | TRBJ2-1 | TRBV11-2 | TRBD1 | TGTGCCAGCAGCTTAGCGGGGACAGTAAATGAGCAGTTCTTC | CASSLAGTVNEQFF
NA | TRBJ1-4 | TRBV3-1/TRBV3-2 | TRBD1 | TGTGCCAGCAGCCAAGAACAGGGGGCTTATGAAAAACTGTTTTTT | CASSQEQGAYEKLFF
NA | TRBJ1-1 | TRBV2 | NA | TGTGCCAGCAGTGAAGCGCAGGGGTACACTGAAGCTTTCTTT | CASSEAQGYTEAFF
NA | TRBJ2-1 | TRBV7-3 | TRBD2 | TGTGCCAGCAGCCTCGCCGGGGGTAGCGGGAGGAATGAGCAGTTCTTC | CASSLAGGSGRNEQFF
NA | TRBJ2-5 | TRBV11-3 | TRBD1 | TGTGCCAGCAGCCAGGACAGGGCGGGGACCCAGTACTTC | CASSQDRAGTQYF
NA | TRBJ1-2 | TRBV9 | NA | TGTGCCAGCAGCGTAGGATCGGAGGCCAGACATGGCTACACCTTC | CASSVGSEARHGYTF
NA | TRBJ2-4 | TRBV6-5 | NA | TGTGCCAGCAGTCTACCGGGGGACATTCAGTACTTC | CASSLPGDIQYF
NA | TRBJ1-4 | TRBV5-4 | TRBD1 | TGTGCCAGCAGCAAAGACAGGGTCACTAATGAAAAACTGTTTTTT | CASSKDRVTNEKLFF
NA | TRBJ1-3 | TRBV18 | NA | TGTGCCAGCTCACCTCCAGGGAACTCTGGAAACACCATATATTTT | CASSPPGNSGNTIYF
once | TRBJ1-5 | TRBV2 | TRBD1 | TGTGCCAGCACGTCCAGGACAGGGGGTAATCAGCCCCAGCATTTT | CASTSRTGGNQPQHF
NA | TRBJ1-2 | TRBV2 | NA | TGTGCCAGCAGTGAATGGGGCCAAAACTATGGCTACACCTTC | CASSEWGQNYGYTF
NA | TRBJ2-3 | TRBV7-2 | TRBD2 | TGTGCCAGCAGCGAGACTAGCGGGGGTCGAGGCGGGGCAGATACGCAGTATTTT | CASSETSGGRGGADTQYF
NA | TRBJ1-2 | TRBV28 | TRBD1 | TGTGCCAGCAGTTTGAGGACAGGGGGCAATGGCTACACCTTC | CASSLRTGGNGYTF
NA | TRBJ1-2 | TRBV6-1 | TRBD1 | TGTGCCAGCAGTGAAGGGACAGGGTACTATGGCTACACCTTC | CASSEGTGYYGYTF
NA | TRBJ2-1 | TRBV20-1 | NA | TGCAGTGCCGGGGGATACACTGAGCAGTTCTTC | CSAGGYTEQFF
NA | TRBJ1-4 | TRBV2 | NA | TGTGCCAGCAGTGATTCTGGGGGCAATGAAAAACTGTTTTTT | CASSDSGGNEKLFF
NA | TRBJ1-6 | TRBV6-4 | NA | TGTGCCAGCAGTGACTCGTCGGGGGGCTATTCACCCCTCCACTTT | CASSDSSGGYSPLHF
NA | TRBJ2-3 | TRBV3-1/TRBV3-2 | TRBD1 | TGTGCCAGCAGAAGACAGGGATCGATAGATACGCAGTATTTT | CASRRQGSIDTQYF
NA | TRBJ1-2 | TRBV9 | NA | TGTGCCAGCAGCGTCCCGCTGGGCGGCTACACCTTC | CASSVPLGGYTF
NA | TRBJ2-1 | TRBV10-3 | TRBD1 | TGTGCCATCAGTGAGGCCGGGACAGGGGGCGGGAATGAGCAGTTCTTC | CAISEAGTGGGNEQFF
once | TRBJ2-1 | TRBV7-6 | TRBD1 | TGTGCCAGCAGCCCCCCCCCAGGGGGCATTTACAATGAGCAGTTCTTC | CASSPPPGGIYNEQFF
few | TRBJ1-5 | TRBV9 | NA | TGTGCCAGCAGCCCCGGTTATAGCAATCAGCCCCAGCATTTT | CASSPGYSNQPQHF
NA | TRBJ2-7 | TRBV7-8 | NA | TGTGCCAGCAGCCCGGACAAGGCCTACGAGCAGTACTTC | CASSPDKAYEQYF
NA | TRBJ2-2 | TRBV7-2 | NA | TGTGCCAGCAGCTTTTCCTGGAACACCGGGGAGCTGTTTTTT | CASSFSWNTGELFF
NA | TRBJ2-4 | TRBV24-1 | NA | TGTGCCACCAGTGATGGTAGGGGAAACATTCAGTACTTC | CATSDGRGNIQYF
NA | TRBJ2-7 | TRBV3-1/TRBV3-2 | NA | TGTGCCAGCAGCCAGAGGGACATCTACGAGCAGTACTTC | CASSQRDIYEQYF